This entry describes one TCR beta chain. This entry belongs to a study of T cell responses to AZD1222 COVID-19 vaccine. This CDR3 has 16 residues. The ends lost 5 bases at V and 5 bases at J; junction bases unmatched: 13. Germline V lookup: CDR1 SEHNR, CDR2 FQNEAQ (reference sequence). Clones were read by immunoSEQ multiplex PCR, and TCRdb kept only the in-frame ones, dropping some. This table has roughly 150,000 clones, roughly 88% appearing once. The starting material was peripheral blood, obtained 28 days after the second AZD1222 dose. The J gene is TRBJ2-7, the V gene TRBV7-9, with 9 bases that match TRBD2. This TCR was recovered from an adult who received the AZD1222 COVID-19 vaccine. The CDR3 is CASSPVGSGRINEQYF. CDR3 bases: TGTGCCAGCAGCCCTGTCGGTAGCGGGAGAATCAACGAGCAGTACTTC.